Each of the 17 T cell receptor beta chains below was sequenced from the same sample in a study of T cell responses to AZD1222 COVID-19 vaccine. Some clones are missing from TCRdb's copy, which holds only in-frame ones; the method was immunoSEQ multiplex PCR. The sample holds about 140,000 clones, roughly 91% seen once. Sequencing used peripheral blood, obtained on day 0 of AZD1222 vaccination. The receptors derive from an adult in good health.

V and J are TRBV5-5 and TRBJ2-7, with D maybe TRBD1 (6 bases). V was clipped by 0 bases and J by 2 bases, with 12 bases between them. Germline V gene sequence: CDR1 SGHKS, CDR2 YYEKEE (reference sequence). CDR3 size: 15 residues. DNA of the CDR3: TGTGCCAGCAGCTTGGGCAGGGGCCTTACCTACGAGCAGTACTTC. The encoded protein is CASSLGRGLTYEQYF. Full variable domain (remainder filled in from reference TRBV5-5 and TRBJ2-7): DAGVTQSPTHLIKTRGQQVTLRCSPISGHKSVSWYQQVLGQGPQFIFQYYEKEERGRGNFPDRFSARQFPNYSSELNVNALLLGDSALYLCASSLGRGLTYEQYFGPGTRLTVT.

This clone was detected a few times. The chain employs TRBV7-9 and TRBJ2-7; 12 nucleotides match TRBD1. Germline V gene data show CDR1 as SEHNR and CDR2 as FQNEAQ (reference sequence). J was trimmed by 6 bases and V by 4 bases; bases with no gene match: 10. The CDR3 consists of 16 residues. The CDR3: CASSSDPGQGAIEQYF. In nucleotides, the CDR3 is TGTGCCAGCAGCTCGGACCCGGGACAGGGGGCAATCGAGCAGTACTTC. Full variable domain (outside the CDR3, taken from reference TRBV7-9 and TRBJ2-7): DTGVSQNPRHKITKRGQNVTFRCDPISEHNRLYWYRQTLGQGPEFLTYFQNEAQLEKSRLLSDRFSAERPKGSFSTLEIQRTEQGDSAMYLCASSSDPGQGAIEQYFGPGTRLTVT.

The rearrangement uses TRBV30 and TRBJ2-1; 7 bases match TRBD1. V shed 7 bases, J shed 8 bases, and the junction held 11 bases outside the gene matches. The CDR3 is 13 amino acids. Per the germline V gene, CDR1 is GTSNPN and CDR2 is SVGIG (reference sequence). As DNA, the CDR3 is TGTGCCTCTCGCTACAGGGGAATCGATGAGCAGTTCTTC. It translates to CASRYRGIDEQFF.

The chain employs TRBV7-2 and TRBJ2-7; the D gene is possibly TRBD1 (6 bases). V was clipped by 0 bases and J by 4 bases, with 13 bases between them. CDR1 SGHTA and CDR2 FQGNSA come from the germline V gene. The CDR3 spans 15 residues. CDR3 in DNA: TGTGCCAGCAGCTTAGCTGGGGGCGCCGGGTACGAGCAGTACTTC. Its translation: CASSLAGGAGYEQYF.

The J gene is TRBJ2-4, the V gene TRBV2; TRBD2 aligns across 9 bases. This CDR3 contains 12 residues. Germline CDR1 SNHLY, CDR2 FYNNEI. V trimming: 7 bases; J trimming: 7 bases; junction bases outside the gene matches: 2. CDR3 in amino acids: CASTLAGNIQYF. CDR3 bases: TGTGCCAGCACTCTAGCGGGGAACATTCAGTACTTC. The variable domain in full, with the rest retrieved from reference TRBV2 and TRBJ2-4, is EPEVTQTPSHQVTQMGQEVILRCVPISNHLYFYWYRQILGQKVEFLVSFYNNEISEKSEIFDDQFSVERPDGSNFTLKIRSTKLEDSAMYFCASTLAGNIQYFGAGTRLSVL.

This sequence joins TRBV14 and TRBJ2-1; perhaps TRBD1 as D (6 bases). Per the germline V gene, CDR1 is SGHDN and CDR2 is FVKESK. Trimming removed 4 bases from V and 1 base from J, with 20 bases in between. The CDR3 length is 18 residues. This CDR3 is CASSLRYREMGSYNEQFF. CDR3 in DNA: TGTGCCAGCAGCCTTAGATACAGGGAAATGGGATCCTACAATGAGCAGTTCTTC.

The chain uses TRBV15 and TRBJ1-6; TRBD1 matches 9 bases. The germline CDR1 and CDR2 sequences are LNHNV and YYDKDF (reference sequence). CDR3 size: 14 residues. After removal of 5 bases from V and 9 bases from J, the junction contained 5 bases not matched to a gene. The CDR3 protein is CATSQTGGSSPLHF. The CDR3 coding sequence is TGTGCCACCAGCCAGACAGGGGGAAGTTCACCCCTCCACTTT.

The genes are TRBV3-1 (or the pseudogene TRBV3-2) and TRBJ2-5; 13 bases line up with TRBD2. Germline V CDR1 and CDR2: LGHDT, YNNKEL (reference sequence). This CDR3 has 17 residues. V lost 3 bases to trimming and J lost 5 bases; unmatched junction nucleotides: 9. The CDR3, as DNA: TGTGCCAGCAGCCAGTCAACTAGCGGGGGGGCATTGGAGACCCAGTACTTC. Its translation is CASSQSTSGGALETQYF.

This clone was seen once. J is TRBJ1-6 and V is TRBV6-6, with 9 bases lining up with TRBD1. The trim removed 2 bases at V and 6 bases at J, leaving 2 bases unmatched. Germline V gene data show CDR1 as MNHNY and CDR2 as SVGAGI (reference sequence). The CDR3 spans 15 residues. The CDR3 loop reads CASSYRTGANSPLHF. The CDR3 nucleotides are TGTGCCAGCAGTTACCGGACAGGGGCTAATTCACCCCTCCACTTT.

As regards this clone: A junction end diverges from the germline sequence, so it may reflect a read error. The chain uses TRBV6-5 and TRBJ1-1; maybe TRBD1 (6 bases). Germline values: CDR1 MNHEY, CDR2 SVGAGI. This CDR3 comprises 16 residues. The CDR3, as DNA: TGTGCCAGCAGGTACTTTGGGGGGCCTACGAACACTGAAGCTTTCTTT. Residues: CASRYFGGPTNTEAFF.

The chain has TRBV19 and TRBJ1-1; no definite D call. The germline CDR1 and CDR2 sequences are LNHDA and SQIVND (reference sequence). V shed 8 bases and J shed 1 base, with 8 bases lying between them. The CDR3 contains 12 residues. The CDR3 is CASVHGNTEAFF. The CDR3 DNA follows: TGTGCCAGTGTACATGGGAACACTGAAGCTTTCTTT.

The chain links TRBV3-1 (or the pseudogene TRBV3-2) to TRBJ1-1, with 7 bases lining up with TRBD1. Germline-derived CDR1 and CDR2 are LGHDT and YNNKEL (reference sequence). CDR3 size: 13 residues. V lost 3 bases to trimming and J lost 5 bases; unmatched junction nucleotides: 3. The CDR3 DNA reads TGTGCCAGCAGCCAGAACAGGGGAACTGAAGCTTTCTTT. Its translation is CASSQNRGTEAFF.

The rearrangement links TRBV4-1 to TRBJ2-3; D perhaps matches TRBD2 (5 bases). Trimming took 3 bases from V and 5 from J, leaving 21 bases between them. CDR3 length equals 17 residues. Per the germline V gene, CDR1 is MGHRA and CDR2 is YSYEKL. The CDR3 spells CASSQVGRELGVDTQYF. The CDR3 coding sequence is TGCGCCAGCAGCCAGGTGGGCCGGGAATTGGGCGTAGATACGCAGTATTTT.

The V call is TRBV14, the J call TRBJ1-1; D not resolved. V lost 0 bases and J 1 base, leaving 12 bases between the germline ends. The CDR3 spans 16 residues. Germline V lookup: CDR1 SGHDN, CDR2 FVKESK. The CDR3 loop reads CASSQDSIYANTEAFF. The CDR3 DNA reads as TGTGCCAGCAGCCAAGATTCGATATACGCGAACACTGAAGCTTTCTTT. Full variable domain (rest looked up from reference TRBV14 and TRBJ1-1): EAGVTQFPSHSVIEKGQTVTLRCDPISGHDNLYWYRRVMGKEIKFLLHFVKESKQDESGMPNNRFLAERTGGTYSTLKVQPAELEDSGVYFCASSQDSIYANTEAFFGQGTRLTVV.

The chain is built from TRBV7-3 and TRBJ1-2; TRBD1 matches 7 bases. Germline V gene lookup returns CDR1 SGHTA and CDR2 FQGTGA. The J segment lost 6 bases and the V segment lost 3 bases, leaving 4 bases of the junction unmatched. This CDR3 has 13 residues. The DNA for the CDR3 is TGTGCCAGCAGCTTTAAAGGGGGCAATGGCTACACCTTC. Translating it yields CASSFKGGNGYTF.

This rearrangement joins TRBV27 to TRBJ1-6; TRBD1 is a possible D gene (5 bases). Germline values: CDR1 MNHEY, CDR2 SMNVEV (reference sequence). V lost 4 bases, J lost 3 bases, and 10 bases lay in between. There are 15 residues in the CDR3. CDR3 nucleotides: TGTGCCAGCAGTTCGCAGGGAATCTATAATTCACCCCTCCACTTT. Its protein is CASSSQGIYNSPLHF.

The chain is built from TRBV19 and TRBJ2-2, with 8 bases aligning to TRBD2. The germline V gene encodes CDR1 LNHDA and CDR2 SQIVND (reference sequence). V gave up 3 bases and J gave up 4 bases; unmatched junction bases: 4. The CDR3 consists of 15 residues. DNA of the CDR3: TGTGCCAGTAGTATGCACGGGGGGGCCACCGGGGAGCTGTTTTTT. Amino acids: CASSMHGGATGELFF. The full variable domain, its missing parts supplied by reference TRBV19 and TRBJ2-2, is DGGITQSPKYLFRKEGQNVTLSCEQNLNHDAMYWYRQDPGQGLRLIYYSQIVNDFQKGDIAEGYSVSREKKESFPLTVTSAQKNPTAFYLCASSMHGGATGELFFGEGSRLTVL.